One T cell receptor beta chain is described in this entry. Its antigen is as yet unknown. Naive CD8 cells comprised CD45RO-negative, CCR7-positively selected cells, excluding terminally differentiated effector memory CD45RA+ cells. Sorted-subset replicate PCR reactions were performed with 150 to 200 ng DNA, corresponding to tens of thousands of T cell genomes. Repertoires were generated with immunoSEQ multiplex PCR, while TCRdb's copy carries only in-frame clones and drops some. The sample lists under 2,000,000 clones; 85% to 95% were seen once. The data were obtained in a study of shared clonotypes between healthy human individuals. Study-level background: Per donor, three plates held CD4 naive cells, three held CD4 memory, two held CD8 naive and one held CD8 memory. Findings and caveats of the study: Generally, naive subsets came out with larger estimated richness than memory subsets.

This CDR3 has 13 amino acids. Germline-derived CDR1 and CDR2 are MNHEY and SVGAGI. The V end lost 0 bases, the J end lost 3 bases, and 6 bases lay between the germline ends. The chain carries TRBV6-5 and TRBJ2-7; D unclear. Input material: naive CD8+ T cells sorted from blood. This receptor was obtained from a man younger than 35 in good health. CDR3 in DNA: TGTGCCAGCAGTTACTCGAATTTCTACGAGCAGTACTTC. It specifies CASSYSNFYEQYF.